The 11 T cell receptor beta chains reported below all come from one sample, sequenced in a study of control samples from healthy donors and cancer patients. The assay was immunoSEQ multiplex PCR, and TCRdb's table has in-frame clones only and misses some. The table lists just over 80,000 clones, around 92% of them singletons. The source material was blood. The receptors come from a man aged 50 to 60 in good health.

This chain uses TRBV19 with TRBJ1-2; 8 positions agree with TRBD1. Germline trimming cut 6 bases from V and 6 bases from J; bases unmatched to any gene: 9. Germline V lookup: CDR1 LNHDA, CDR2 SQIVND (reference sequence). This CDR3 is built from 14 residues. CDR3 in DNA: TGTGCCAGTAGGCCCGTGGACAGGGTTGATGGCTACACCTTC. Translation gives CASRPVDRVDGYTF.

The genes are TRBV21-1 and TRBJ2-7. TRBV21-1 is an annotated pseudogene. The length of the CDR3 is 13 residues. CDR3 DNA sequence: TGTGCCAGCAGCAATCCCCCGAACTACGAGCAGTACTTC. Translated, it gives CASSNPPNYEQYF.

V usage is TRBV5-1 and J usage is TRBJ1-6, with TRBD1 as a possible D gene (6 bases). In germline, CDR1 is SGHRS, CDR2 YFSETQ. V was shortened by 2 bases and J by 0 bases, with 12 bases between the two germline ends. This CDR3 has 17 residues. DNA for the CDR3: TGCGCCAGCAGCTTCAAAGGGGGGAGCTCCTATAATTCACCCCTCCACTTT. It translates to CASSFKGGSSYNSPLHF. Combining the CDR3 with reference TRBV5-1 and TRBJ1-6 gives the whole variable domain KAGVTQTPRYLIKTRGQQVTLSCSPISGHRSVSWYQQTPGQGLQFLFEYFSETQRNKGNFPGRFSGRQFSNSRSEMNVSTLELGDSALYLCASSFKGGSSYNSPLHFGNGTRLTVT.

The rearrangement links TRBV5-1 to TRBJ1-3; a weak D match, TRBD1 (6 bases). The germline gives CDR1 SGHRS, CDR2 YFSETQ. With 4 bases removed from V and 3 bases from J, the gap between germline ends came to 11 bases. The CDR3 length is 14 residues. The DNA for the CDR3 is TGCGCCAGCAGCCGCCTAGGGGGTGGAAACACCATATATTTT. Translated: CASSRLGGGNTIYF.

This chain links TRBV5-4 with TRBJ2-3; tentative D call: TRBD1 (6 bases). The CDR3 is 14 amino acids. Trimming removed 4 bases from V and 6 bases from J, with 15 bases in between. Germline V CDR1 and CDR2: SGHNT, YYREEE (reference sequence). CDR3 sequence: CASSPMPGADTQYF. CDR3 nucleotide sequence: TGTGCCAGCAGCCCGATGCCAGGGGCCGATACGCAGTATTTT. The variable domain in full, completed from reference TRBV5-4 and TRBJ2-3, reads ETGVTQSPTHLIKTRGQQVTLRCSSQSGHNTVSWYQQALGQGPQFIFQYYREEENGRGNFPPRFSGLQFPNYSSELNVNALELDDSALYLCASSPMPGADTQYFGPGTRLTVL.

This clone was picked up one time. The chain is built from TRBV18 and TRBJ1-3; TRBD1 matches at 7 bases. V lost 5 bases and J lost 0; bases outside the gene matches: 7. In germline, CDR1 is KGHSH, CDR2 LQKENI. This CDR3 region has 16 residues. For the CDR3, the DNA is TGTGCCAGCTCATACGGGACAGCCTCCTCTGGAAACACCATATATTTT. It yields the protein CASSYGTASSGNTIYF.

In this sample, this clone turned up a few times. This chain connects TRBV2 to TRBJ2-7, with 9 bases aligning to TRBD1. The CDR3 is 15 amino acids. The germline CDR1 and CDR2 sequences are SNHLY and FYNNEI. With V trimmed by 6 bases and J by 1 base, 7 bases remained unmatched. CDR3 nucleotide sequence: TGTGCCAGCAGACCACAGGGGGCTGTTTCCTACGAGCAGTACTTC. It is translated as CASRPQGAVSYEQYF.

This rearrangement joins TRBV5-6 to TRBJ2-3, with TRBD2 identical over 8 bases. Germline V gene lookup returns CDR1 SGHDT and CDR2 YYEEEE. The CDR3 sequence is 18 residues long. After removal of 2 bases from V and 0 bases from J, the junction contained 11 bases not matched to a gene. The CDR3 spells CASSFRVVSGSSTDTQYF. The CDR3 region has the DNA TGTGCCAGCAGCTTCCGGGTCGTCAGCGGGAGTAGCACAGATACGCAGTATTTT.

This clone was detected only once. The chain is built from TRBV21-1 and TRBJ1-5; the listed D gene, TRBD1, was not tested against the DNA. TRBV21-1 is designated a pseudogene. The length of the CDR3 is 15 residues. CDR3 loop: CASSARTGAVQPQHF. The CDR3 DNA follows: TGTGCCAGCAGCGCACGGACAGGGGCAGTTCAGCCCCAGCATTTT.

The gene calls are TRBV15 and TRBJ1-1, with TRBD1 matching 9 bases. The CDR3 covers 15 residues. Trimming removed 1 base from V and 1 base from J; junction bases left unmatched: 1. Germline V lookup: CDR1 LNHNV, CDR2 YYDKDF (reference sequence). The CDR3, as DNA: TGTGCCACCAGCAGAGGGGGACAGGGGAACACTGAAGCTTTCTTT. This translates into CATSRGGQGNTEAFF.

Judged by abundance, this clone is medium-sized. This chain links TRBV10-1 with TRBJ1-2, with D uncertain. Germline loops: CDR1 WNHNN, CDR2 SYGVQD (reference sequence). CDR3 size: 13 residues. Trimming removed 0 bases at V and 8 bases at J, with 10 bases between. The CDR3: CASSESKLDGYTF. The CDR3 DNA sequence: TGCGCCAGCAGTGAGTCGAAGCTGGACGGCTACACCTTC.